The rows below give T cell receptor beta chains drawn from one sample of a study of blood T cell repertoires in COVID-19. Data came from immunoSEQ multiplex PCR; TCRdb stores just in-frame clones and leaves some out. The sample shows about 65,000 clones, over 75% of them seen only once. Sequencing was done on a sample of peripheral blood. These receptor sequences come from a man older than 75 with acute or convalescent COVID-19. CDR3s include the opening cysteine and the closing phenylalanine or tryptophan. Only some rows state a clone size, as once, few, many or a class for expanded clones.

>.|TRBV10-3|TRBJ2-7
CATISRQGAKNEQYF
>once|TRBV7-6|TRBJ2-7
CASSLEGQGGEQYF
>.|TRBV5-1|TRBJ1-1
CASSQEQGTEAFF
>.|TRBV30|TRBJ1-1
CAWSARGGAYTEAFF
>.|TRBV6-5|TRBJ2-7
CASSYFGRGTYEQYF
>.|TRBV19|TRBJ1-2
CASRTTGGDYANYGYTF
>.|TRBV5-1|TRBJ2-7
CASRVGQGYEQYF
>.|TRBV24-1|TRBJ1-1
CATSDLRGNLEAFF
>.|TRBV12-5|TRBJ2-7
CASGRDSLTYEQYF
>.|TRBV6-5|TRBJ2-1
CASSLDGGGPIGQFF
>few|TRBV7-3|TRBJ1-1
CASRRQRNTEAFF
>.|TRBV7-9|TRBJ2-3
CASSKGSAGANIYTQYF